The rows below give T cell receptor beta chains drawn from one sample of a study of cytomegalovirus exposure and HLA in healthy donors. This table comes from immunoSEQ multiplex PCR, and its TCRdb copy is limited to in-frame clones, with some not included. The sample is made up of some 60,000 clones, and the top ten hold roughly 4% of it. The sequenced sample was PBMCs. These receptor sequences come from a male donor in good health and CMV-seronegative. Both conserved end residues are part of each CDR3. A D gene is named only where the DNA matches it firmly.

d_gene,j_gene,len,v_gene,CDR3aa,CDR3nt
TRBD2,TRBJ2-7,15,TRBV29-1,CSGLGAAGPVYEQYF,TGCAGCGGGCTTGGAGCAGCGGGGCCGGTCTACGAGCAGTACTTC
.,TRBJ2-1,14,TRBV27,CASSSGGSYNEQFF,TGTGCCAGCAGTTCCGGGGGCTCCTACAATGAGCAGTTCTTC
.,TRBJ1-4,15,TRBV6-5,CASSPTRATNEKLFF,TGTGCCAGCAGCCCTACGAGAGCAACTAATGAAAAACTGTTTTTT
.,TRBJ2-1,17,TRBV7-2,CASSLGLGRPGANEQFF,TGTGCCAGCAGCTTAGGCCTAGGGCGGCCAGGGGCCAATGAGCAGTTCTTC
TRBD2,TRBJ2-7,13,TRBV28,CASVAGVSYEQYF,TGTGCCAGCGTTGCGGGGGTGTCCTACGAGCAGTACTTC
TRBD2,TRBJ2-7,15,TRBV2,CASSSSGIKAYEQYF,TGTGCCAGCAGTTCTAGCGGTATTAAGGCCTACGAGCAGTACTTC
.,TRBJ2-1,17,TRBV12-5,CASGLVPPQGLHNEQFF,TGTGCTAGTGGTTTGGTACCCCCCCAGGGACTCCACAATGAGCAGTTCTTC
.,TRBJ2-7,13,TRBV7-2,CASSSRRAYEQYF,TGTGCCAGCAGCTCCCGCCGGGCCTACGAGCAGTACTTC
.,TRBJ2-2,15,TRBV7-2,CASSPTGFGTGELFF,TGTGCCAGCAGCCCCACAGGGTTTGGCACCGGGGAGCTGTTTTTT
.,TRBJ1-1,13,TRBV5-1,CASSLGLNTEAFF,TGCGCCAGCAGCTTGGGACTAAACACTGAAGCTTTCTTT